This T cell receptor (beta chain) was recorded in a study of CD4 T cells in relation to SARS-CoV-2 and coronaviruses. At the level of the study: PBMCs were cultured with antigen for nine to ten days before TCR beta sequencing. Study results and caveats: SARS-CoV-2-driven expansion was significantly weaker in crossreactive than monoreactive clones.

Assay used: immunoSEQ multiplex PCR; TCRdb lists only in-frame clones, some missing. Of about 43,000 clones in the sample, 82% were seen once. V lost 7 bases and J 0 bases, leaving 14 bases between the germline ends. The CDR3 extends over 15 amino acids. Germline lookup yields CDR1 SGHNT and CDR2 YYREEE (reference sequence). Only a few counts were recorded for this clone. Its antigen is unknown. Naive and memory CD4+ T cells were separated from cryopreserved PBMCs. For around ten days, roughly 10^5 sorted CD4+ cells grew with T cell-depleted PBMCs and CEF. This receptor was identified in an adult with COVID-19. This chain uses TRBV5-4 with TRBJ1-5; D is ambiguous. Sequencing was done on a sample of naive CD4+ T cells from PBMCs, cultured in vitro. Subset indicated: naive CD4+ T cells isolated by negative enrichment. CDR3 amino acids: CASRSPGYSNQPQHF. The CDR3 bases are TGTGCCAGCCGGTCCCCGGGATATAGCAATCAGCCCCAGCATTTT.